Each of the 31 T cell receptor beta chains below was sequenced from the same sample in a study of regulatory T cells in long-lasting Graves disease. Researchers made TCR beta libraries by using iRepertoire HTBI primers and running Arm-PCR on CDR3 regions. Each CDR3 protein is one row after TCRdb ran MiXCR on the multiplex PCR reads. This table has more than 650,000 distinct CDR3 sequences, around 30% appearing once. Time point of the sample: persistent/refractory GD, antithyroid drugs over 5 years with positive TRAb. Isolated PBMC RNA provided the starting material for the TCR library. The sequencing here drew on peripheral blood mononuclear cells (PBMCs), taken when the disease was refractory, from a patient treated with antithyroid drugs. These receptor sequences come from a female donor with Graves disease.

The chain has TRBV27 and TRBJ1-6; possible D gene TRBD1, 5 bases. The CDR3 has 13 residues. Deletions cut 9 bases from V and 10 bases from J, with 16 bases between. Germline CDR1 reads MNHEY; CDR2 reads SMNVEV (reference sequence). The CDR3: CASSSDRHSPLHF. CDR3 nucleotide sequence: TGTGCCAGTTCCTCCGACAGACACTCACCCCTCCACTTT.

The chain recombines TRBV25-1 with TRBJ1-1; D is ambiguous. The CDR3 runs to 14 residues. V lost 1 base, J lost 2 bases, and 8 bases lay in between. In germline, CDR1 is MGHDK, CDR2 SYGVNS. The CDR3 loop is CASSELVDNTEAFF. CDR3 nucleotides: TGTGCCAGCAGTGAATTGGTGGACAACACTGAAGCTTTCTTT. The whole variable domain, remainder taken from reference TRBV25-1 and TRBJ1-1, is EADIYQTPRYLVIGTGKKITLECSQTMGHDKMYWYQQDPGMELHLIHYSYGVNSTEKGDLSSESTVSRIRTEHFPLTLESARPSHTSQYLCASSELVDNTEAFFGQGTRLTVV.

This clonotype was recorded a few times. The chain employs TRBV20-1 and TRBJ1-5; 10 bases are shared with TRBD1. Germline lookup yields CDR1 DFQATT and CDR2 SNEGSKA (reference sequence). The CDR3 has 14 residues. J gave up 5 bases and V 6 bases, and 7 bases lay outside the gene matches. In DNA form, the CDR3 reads TGCAGTGCAAAGACAGGGGGCGATCATCAGCCCCAGCATTTT. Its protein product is CSAKTGGDHQPQHF.

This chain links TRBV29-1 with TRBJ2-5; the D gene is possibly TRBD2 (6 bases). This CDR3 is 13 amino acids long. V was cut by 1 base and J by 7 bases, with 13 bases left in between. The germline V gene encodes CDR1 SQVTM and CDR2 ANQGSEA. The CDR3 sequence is CSVEAGLRTTQYF. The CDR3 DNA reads TGCAGCGTTGAAGCGGGACTGCGGACGACCCAGTACTTC.

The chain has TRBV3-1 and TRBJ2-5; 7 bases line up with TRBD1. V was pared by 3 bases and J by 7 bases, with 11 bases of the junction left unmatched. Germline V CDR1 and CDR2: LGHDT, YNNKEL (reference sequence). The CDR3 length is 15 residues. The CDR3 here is CASSQTGTVGVTQYF. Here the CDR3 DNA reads TGTGCCAGCAGCCAGACCGGGACAGTCGGGGTGACCCAGTACTTC.

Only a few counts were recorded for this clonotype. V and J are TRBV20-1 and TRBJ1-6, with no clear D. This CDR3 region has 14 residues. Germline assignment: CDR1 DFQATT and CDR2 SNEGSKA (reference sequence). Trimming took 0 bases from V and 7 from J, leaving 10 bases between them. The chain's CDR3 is CSARDGSSNSPLHF. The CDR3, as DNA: TGCAGTGCTAGAGATGGCAGCTCCAATTCACCCCTCCACTTT.

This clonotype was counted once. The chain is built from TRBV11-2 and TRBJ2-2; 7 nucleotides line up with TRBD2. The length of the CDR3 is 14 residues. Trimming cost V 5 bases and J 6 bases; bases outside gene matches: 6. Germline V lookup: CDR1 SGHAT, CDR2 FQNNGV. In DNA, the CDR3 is TGTGCCAGCAGCCCACGACTAGCCCCCGGGGAGCTGTTTTTT. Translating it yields CASSPRLAPGELFF.

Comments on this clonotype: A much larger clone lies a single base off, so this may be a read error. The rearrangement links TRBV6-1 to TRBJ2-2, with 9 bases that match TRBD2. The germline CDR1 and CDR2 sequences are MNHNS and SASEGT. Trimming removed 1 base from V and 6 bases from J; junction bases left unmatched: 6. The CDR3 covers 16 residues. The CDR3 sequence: CASSEGVREGAGELFF. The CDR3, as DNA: TGTGCCAGCAGTGAAGGTGTGCGGGAGGGCGCCGGGGAGCTGTTTTTT.

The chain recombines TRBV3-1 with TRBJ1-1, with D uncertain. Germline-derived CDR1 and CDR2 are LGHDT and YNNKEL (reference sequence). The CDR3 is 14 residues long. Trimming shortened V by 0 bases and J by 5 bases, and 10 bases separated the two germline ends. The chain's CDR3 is CASSQDLGITEAFF. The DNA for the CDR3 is TGTGCCAGCAGCCAAGATCTCGGGATTACTGAAGCTTTCTTT.

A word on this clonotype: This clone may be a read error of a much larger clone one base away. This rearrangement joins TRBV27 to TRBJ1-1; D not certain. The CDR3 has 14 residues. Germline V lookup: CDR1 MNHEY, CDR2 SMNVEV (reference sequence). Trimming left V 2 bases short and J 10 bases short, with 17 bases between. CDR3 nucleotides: TGTGCCAGCAGTTTAGAGGGTCCGAGGTTTGCAGCTTTCTTT. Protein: CASSLEGPRFAAFF.

The CDR3 region has the DNA TGTGCCAGCAGTTTACTGCCGGGACAGGGGGCGCGTGGCTACACCTTC. Protein: CASSLLPGQGARGYTF. The rearrangement uses TRBV28 and TRBJ1-2, with 12 bases lining up with TRBD1. CDR1 and CDR2 from the germline V gene are MDHEN and SYDVKM. The CDR3 loop spans 16 amino acids. Germline trimming cut 2 bases from V and 7 bases from J; bases unmatched to any gene: 8.

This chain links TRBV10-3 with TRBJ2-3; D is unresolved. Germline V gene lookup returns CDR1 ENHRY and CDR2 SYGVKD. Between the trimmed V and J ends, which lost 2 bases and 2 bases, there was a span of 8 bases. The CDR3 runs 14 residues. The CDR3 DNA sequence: TGTGCCATCAGTGAGAGGGCGAACACAGATACGCAGTATTTT. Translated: CAISERANTDTQYF.

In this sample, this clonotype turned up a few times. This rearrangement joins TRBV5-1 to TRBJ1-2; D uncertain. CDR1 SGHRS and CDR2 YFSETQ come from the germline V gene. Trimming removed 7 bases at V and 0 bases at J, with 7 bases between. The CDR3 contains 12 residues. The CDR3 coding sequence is TGCGCCAGCGGCTCTACTAACTATGGCTACACCTTC. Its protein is CASGSTNYGYTF.

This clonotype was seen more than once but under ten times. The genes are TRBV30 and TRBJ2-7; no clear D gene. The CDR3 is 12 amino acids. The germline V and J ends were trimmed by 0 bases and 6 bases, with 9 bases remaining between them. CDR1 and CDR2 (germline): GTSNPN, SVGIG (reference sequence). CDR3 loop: CAWSVRAREQYF. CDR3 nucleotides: TGTGCCTGGAGTGTACGGGCGCGCGAGCAGTACTTC.

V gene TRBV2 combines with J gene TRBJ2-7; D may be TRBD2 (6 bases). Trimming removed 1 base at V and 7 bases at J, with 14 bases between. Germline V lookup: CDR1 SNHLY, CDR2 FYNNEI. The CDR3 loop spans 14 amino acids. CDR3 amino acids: CASSEVPGVGEQYF. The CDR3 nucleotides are TGTGCCAGCAGTGAAGTCCCGGGAGTGGGGGAGCAGTACTTC.

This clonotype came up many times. The CDR3 DNA is TGTGCCAGCAGTTTTAGGTTGGGCACTGAAGCTTTCTTT. Its translation: CASSFRLGTEAFF. This rearrangement joins TRBV12-3 or TRBV12-4 to TRBJ1-1; D gene unclear. The CDR3 totals 13 residues. Trimming took off 3 bases at V and 4 bases at J, with 9 bases between the two ends.

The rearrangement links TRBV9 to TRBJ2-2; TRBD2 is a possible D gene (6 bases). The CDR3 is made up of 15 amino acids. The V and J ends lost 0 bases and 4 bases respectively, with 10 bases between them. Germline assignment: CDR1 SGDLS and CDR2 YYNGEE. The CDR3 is CASSVGLAITGELFF. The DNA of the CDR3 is TGTGCCAGCAGCGTAGGGCTAGCGATCACCGGGGAGCTGTTTTTT.

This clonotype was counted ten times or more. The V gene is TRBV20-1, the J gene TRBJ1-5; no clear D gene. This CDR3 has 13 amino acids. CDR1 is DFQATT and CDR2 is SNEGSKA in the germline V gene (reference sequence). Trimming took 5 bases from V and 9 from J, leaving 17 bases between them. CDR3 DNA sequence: TGCAGTGCTCAAGCCCCTGGAAAGGGGCCCCAGCATTTT. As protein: CSAQAPGKGPQHF.

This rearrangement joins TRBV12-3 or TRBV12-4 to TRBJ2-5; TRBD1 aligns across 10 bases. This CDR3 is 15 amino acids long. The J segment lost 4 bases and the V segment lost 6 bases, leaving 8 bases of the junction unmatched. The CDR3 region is CASRPPGTGAETQYF. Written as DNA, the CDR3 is TGTGCCAGCAGGCCTCCCGGGACAGGGGCAGAGACCCAGTACTTC.

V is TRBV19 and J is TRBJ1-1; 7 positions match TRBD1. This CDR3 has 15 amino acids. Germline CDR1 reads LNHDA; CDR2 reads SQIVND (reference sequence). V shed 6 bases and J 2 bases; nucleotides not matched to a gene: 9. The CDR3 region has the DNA TGTGCCAGTAGACCGGGCGGGACAGTCAACACTGAAGCTTTCTTT. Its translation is CASRPGGTVNTEAFF.

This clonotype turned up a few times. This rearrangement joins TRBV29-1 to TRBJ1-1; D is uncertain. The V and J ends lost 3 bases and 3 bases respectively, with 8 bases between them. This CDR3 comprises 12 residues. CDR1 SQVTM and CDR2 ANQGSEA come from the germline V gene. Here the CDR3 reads CSVDVEYTEAFF. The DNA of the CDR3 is TGCAGCGTTGATGTCGAGTACACTGAAGCTTTCTTT.

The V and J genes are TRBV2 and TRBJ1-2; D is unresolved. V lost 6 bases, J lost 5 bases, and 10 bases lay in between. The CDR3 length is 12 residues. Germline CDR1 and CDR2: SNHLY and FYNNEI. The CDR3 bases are TGTGCCAGCAGAGTGTGGGCTTATGGCTACACCTTC. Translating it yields CASRVWAYGYTF.

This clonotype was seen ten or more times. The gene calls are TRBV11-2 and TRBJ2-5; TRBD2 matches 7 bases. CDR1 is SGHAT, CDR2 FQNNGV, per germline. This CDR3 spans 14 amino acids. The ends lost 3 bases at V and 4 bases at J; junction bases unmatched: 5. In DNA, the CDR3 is TGTGCCAGCAGCTTGGGAACTAGCGTAGAGACCCAGTACTTC. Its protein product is CASSLGTSVETQYF.

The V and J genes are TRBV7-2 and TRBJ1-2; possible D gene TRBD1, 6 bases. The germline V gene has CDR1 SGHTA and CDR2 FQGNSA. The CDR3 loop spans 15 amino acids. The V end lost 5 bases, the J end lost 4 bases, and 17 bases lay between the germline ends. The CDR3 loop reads CASSPWGLGGYGYTF. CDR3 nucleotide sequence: TGTGCCAGCAGCCCATGGGGGCTTGGCGGCTATGGCTACACCTTC.

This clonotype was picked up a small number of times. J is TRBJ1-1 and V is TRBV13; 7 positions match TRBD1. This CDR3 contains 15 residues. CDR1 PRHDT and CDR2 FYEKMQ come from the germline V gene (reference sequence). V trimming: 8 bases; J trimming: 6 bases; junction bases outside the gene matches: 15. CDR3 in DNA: TGTGCCAGCGAGGGGGAGGGACAGACACATCCTGAAGCTTTCTTT. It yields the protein CASEGEGQTHPEAFF.

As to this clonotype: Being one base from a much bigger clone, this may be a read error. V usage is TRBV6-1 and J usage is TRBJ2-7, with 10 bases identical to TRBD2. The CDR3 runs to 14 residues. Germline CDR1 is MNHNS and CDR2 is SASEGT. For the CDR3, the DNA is TGTGCCAGCAGCCCTAGCGGGAGTCCCTACGAGCGGTACTTC. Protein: CASSPSGSPYERYF.

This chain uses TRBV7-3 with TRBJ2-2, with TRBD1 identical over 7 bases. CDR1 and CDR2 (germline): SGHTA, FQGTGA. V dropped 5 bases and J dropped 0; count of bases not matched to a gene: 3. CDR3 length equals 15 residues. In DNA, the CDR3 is TGTGCCAGCAGCGCACAGGGGCCGAACACCGGGGAGCTGTTTTTT. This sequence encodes CASSAQGPNTGELFF.

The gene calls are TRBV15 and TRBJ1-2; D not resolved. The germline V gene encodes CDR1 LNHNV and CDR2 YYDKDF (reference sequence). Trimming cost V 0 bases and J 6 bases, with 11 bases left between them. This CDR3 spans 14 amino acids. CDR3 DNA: TGTGCCACCAGCAGAGATACAAGGTATAATGGCTACACCTTC. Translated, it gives CATSRDTRYNGYTF.

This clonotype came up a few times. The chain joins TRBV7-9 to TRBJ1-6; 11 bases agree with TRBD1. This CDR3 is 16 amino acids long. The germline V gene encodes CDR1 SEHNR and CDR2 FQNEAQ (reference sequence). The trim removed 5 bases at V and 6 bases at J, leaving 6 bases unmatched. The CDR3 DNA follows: TGTGCCAGCAGCCGATGGACAGGGGGCGTTAATTCACCCCTCCACTTT. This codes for CASSRWTGGVNSPLHF.

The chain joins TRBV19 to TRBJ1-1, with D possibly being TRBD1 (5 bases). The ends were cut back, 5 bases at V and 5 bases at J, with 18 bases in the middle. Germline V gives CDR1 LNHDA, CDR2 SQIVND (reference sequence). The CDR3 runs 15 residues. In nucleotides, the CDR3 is TGTGCCAGTAGTGACAAGGGGATGGGGAGTACTGAAGCTTTCTTT. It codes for CASSDKGMGSTEAFF.

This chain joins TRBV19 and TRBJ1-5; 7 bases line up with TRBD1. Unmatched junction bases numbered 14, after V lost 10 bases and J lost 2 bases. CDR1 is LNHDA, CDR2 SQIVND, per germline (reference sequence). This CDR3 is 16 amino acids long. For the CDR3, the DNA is TGTGCCACTCAACTTGGGGACAGCCTTCGCAATCAGCCCCAGCATTTT. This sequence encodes CATQLGDSLRNQPQHF.